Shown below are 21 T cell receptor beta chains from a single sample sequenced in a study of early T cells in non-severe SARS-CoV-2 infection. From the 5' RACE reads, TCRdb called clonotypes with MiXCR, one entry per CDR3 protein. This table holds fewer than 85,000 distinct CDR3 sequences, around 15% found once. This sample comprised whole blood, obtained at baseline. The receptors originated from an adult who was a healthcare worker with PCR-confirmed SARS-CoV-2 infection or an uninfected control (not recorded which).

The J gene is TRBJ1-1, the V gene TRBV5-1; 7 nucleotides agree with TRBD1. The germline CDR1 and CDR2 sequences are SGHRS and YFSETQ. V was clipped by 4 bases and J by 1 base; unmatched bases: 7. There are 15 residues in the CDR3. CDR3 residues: CASSPGQVGNTEAFF. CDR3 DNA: TGCGCCAGCAGCCCAGGACAGGTAGGGAACACTGAAGCTTTCTTT.

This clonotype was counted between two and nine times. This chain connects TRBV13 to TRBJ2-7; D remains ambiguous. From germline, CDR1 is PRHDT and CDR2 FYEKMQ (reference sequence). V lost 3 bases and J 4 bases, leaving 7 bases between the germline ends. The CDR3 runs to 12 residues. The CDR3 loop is CASSLDVYEQYF. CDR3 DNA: TGTGCCAGCAGCTTGGACGTTTACGAGCAGTACTTC. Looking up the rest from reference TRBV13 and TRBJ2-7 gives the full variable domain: AAGVIQSPRHLIKEKRETATLKCYPIPRHDTVYWYQQGPGQDPQFLISFYEKMQSDKGSIPDRFSAQQFSDYHSELNMSSLELGDSALYFCASSLDVYEQYFGPGTRLTVT.

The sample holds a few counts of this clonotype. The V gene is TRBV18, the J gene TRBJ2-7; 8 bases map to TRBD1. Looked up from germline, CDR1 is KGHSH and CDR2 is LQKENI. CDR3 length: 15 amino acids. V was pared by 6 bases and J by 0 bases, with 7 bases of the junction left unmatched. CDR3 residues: CASSGTGGSSYEQYF. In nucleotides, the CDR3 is TGTGCCAGCTCGGGCACAGGGGGGAGCTCCTACGAGCAGTACTTC.

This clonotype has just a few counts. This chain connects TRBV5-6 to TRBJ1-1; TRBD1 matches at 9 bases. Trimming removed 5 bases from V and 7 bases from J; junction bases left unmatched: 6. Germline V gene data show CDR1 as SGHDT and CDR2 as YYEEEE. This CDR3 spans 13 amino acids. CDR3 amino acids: CASSLPTGGEAFF. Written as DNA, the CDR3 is TGTGCCAGCAGTTTACCGACAGGGGGTGAAGCTTTCTTT.

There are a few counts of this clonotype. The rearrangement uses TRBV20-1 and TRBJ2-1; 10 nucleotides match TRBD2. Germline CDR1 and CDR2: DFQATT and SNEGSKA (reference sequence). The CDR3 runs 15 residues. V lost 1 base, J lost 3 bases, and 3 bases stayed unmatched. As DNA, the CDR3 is TGCAGTGCTAGAGTGAGGACTAGCGGCTACAATGAGCAGTTCTTC. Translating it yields CSARVRTSGYNEQFF.

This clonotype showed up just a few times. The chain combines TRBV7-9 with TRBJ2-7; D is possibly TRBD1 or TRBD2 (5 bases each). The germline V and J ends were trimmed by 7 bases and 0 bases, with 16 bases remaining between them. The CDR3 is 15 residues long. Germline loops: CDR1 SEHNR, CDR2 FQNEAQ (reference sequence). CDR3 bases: TGTGCCAGCATCGGGATGAGGGGCCGCTCCTACGAGCAGTACTTC. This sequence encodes CASIGMRGRSYEQYF.

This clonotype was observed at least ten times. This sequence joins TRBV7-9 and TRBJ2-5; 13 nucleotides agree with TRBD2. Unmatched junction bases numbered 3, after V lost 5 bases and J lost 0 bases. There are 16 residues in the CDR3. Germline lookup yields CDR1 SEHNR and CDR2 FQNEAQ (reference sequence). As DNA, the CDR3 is TGTGCCAGCAGCAAGGGACTAGCGGGACACCAAGAGACCCAGTACTTC. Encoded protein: CASSKGLAGHQETQYF.

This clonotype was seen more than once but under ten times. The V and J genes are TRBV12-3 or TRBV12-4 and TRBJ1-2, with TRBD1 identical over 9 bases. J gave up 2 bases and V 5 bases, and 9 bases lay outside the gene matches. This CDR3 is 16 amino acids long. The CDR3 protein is CASSPPTGGRNYGYTF. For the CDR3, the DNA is TGTGCCAGCAGTCCCCCTACAGGGGGCAGAAACTATGGCTACACCTTC.

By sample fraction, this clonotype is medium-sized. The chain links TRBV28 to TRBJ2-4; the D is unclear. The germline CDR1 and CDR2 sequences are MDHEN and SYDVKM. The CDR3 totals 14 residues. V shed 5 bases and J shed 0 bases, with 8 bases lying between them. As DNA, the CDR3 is TGTGCCAGCAGTCCTGAGAAAGCCAAAAACATTCAGTACTTC. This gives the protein CASSPEKAKNIQYF.

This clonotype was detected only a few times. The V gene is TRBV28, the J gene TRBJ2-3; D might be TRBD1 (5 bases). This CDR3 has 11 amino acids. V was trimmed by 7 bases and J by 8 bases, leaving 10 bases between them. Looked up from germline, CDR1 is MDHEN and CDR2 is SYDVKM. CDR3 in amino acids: CASKGLGTQYF. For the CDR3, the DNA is TGTGCCAGCAAGGGGTTAGGTACGCAGTATTTT.

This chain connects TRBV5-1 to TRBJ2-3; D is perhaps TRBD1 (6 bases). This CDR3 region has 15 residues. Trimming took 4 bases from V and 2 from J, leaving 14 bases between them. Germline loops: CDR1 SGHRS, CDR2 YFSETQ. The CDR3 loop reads CASSRRQADTDTQYF. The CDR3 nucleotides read TGCGCCAGCAGCCGGAGACAGGCTGACACAGATACGCAGTATTTT.

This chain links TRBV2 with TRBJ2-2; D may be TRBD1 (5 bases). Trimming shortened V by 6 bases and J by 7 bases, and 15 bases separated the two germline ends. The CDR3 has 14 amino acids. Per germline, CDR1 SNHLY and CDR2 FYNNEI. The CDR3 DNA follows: TGTGCCAGCAGGCAGGGCCCCACTGTCGGGGAGCTGTTTTTT. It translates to CASRQGPTVGELFF.

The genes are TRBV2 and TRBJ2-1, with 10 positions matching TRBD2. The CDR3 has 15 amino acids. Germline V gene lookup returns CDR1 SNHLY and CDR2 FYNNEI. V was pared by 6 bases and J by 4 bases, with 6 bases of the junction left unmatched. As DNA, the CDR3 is TGTGCCAGCAGACGACTAGCGGGCCAGTACAATGAGCAGTTCTTC. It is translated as CASRRLAGQYNEQFF.

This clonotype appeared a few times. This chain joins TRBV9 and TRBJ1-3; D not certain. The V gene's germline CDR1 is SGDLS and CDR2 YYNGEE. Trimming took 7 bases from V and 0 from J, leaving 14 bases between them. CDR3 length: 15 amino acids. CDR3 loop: CASEREPSSGNTIYF. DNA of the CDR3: TGTGCCAGCGAACGGGAACCGAGCTCTGGAAACACCATATATTTT. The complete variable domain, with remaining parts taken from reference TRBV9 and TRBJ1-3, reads DSGVTQTPKHLITATGQRVTLRCSPRSGDLSVYWYQQSLDQGLQFLIQYYNGEERAKGNILERFSAQQFPDLHSELNLSSLELGDSALYFCASEREPSSGNTIYFGEGSWLTVV.

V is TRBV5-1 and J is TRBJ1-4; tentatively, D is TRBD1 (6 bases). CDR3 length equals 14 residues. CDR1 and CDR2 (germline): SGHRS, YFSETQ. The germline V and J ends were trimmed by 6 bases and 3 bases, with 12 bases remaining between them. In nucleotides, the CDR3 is TGCGCCAGCACCAGCGGACAGCCTAATGAAAAACTGTTTTTT. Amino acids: CASTSGQPNEKLFF.

The CDR3 DNA reads TGCGCCAGCAGTCCGGGACAGGGCCAGATTAACTATGGCTACACCTTC. Its translation is CASSPGQGQINYGYTF. The chain links TRBV5-1 to TRBJ1-2; 9 bases agree with TRBD1. The CDR3 is 16 amino acids. The germline V gene encodes CDR1 SGHRS and CDR2 YFSETQ. V dropped 5 bases and J dropped 1; count of bases not matched to a gene: 9. The entire variable domain, with the rest obtained from reference TRBV5-1 and TRBJ1-2, is as follows: KAGVTQTPRYLIKTRGQQVTLSCSPISGHRSVSWYQQTPGQGLQFLFEYFSETQRNKGNFPGRFSGRQFSNSRSEMNVSTLELGDSALYLCASSPGQGQINYGYTFGSGTRLTVV.

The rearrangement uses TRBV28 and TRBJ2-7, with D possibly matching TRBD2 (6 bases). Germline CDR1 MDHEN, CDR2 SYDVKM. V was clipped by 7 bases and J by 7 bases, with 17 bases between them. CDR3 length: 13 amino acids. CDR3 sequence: CASKVLAGGEQYF. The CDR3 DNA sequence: TGTGCCAGCAAAGTACTAGCCGGAGGGGAGCAGTACTTC.

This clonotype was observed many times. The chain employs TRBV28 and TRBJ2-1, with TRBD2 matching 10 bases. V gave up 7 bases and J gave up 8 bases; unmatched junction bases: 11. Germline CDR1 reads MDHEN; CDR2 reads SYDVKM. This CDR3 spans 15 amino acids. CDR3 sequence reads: CASTGLAEISDEQFF. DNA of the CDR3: TGTGCCAGCACTGGACTAGCGGAGATTTCCGATGAGCAGTTCTTC. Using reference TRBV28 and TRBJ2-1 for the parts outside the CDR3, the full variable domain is DVKVTQSSRYLVKRTGEKVFLECVQDMDHENMFWYRQDPGLGLRLIYFSYDVKMKEKGDIPEGYSVSREKKERFSLILESASTNQTSMYLCASTGLAEISDEQFFGPGTRLTVL.

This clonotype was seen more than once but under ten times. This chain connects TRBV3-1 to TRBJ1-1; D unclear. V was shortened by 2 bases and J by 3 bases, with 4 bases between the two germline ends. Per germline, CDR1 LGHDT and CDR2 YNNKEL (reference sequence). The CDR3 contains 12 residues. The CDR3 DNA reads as TGTGCCAGCAGCCAATTTGACACTGAAGCTTTCTTT. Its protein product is CASSQFDTEAFF.

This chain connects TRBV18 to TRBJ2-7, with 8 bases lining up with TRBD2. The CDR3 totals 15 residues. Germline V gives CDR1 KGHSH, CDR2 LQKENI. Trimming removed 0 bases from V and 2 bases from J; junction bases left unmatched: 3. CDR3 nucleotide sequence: TGTGCCAGCTCACCACCGACGGGAGGGCCCTACGAGCAGTACTTC. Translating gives CASSPPTGGPYEQYF.

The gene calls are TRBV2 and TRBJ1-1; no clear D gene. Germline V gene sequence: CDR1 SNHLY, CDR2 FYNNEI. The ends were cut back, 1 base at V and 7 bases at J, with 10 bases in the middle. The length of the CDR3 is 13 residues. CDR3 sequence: CASSEVSVSEAFF. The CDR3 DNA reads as TGTGCCAGCAGTGAAGTCTCCGTTAGTGAAGCTTTCTTT.